A selection of T cell receptor beta chains follows, all from one sample in a study of T cells in localized non-small cell lung cancer. Here immunoSEQ multiplex PCR was the method, and the copy in TCRdb shows in-frame clones only, minus some. The repertoire includes about 52,000 clones, around 86% of them detected once, and roughly 18% sits in the top ten. The material sequenced was peripheral blood, taken before any cancer treatment. These receptors all stem from a male donor older than 55 with stage III squamous cell lung carcinoma. Both conserved end residues are part of each CDR3. D genes are given only for firm matches. The size field is filled for only some rows; it gives once, few, many or a size class.

>NA|13|TRBJ1-1|NA|TRBV9
CASSPRTGGEAFF
TGTGCCAGCAGCCCCAGAACTGGAGGGGAAGCTTTCTTT
>NA|15|TRBJ1-1|NA|TRBV21-1
CASSTQGVKGTEAFF
TGTGCCAGCAGCACGCAGGGTGTGAAGGGTACTGAAGCTTTCTTT
>NA|14|TRBJ1-2|NA|TRBV4-2
CASSQESGAYGYTF
TGTGCCAGCAGCCAAGAATCAGGGGCCTATGGCTACACCTTC
>NA|14|TRBJ1-1|NA|TRBV19
CASSTRIGPQRAFF
TGTGCCAGTAGTACCCGGATCGGCCCCCAGCGAGCTTTCTTT
>TRBD1|14|TRBJ2-3|NA|TRBV7-2
CASRQGRRADTQYF
TGTGCCAGCAGACAGGGGCGAAGAGCAGATACGCAGTATTTT
>NA|11|TRBJ2-7|NA|TRBV20-1
CSAGLRYEQYF
TGCAGTGCTGGGCTTCGTTACGAGCAGTACTTC
>NA|17|TRBJ2-7|once|TRBV27
CASSFRATEGISYEQYF
TGTGCCAGCAGTTTTCGGGCGACAGAGGGTATTTCCTACGAGCAGTACTTC
>TRBD2|15|TRBJ2-1|NA|TRBV15
CATSRLAGGGYEQFF
TGTGCCACCAGCAGGCTAGCGGGAGGGGGATACGAGCAGTTCTTC
>TRBD1|16|TRBJ2-3|NA|TRBV11-3
CASSPRGPSGTDTQYF
TGTGCCAGCAGCCCCAGGGGGCCTTCGGGCACAGATACGCAGTATTTT
>NA|12|TRBJ1-1|few|TRBV12-5
CASGSPNTEAFF
TGTGCTAGTGGTTCCCCGAACACTGAAGCTTTCTTT
>NA|15|TRBJ1-1|once|TRBV5-1
CASSLGARSNTEAFF
TGCGCCAGCAGCTTGGGGGCGAGGTCGAACACTGAAGCTTTCTTT
>NA|16|TRBJ2-2|once|TRBV9
CASSVVKKGGTGELFF
TGTGCCAGCAGCGTAGTAAAAAAAGGGGGCACCGGGGAGCTGTTTTTT
>NA|14|TRBJ1-5|NA|TRBV27
CASSFGAGNQPQHF
TGTGCCAGCAGTTTTGGGGCTGGCAATCAGCCCCAGCATTTT
>NA|12|TRBJ1-1|NA|TRBV28
CASSAWSTEAFF
TGTGCCAGCAGTGCCTGGAGCACTGAAGCTTTCTTT
>TRBD2|17|TRBJ2-3|NA|TRBV9
CASSVVGGTSGRDTQYF
TGTGCCAGCAGCGTAGTCGGGGGGACTAGCGGGAGGGATACGCAGTATTTT
>NA|17|TRBJ2-7|NA|TRBV19
CASSMGAGQGKIGEQYF
TGTGCCAGTAGTATGGGTGCGGGCCAGGGGAAAATCGGCGAGCAGTACTTC
>NA|14|TRBJ2-3|NA|TRBV5-4
CASSLGPPPDTQYF
TGTGCCAGCAGCTTGGGACCTCCCCCAGATACGCAGTATTTT
>TRBD1|15|TRBJ2-7|few|TRBV27
CASSSRGTGPYEQYF
TGTGCCAGCAGTTCGAGGGGGACAGGGCCCTACGAGCAGTACTTC
>NA|14|TRBJ1-5|NA|TRBV6-5
CASSNGQRNQPQHF
TGTGCCAGCAGCAATGGACAGAGGAATCAGCCCCAGCATTTT
>NA|14|TRBJ1-2|NA|TRBV18
CASSPDPRDYGYTF
TGTGCCAGCTCACCAGACCCCCGGGACTATGGCTACACCTTC
>TRBD1|14|TRBJ2-3|once|TRBV11-2
CASRPGTAADTQYF
TGTGCCAGCAGACCGGGGACAGCCGCAGATACGCAGTATTTT
>TRBD2|16|TRBJ2-5|NA|TRBV5-4
CASSLRAGGGSETQYF
TGTGCCAGCAGCTTACGAGCGGGGGGAGGATCGGAGACCCAGTACTTC
>TRBD2|16|TRBJ2-1|NA|TRBV7-3
CASSLNQRGGYNEQFF
TGTGCCAGCAGCTTAAACCAGCGGGGGGGTTACAATGAGCAGTTCTTC
>TRBD2|16|TRBJ2-1|NA|TRBV10-3
CAISESMSGRGNEQFF
TGTGCCATCAGTGAGTCCATGTCCGGGAGGGGCAATGAGCAGTTCTTC
>TRBD1|15|TRBJ2-7|NA|TRBV7-9
CASSKRQGDTYEQYF
TGTGCCAGCAGCAAGAGACAGGGGGACACCTACGAGCAGTACTTC
>TRBD1|13|TRBJ2-4|few|TRBV19
CASSMDRGNIQYF
TGTGCCAGTAGTATGGACAGGGGGAACATTCAGTACTTC
>NA|11|TRBJ1-1|NA|TRBV29-1
CSVPGFTEAFF
TGCAGCGTCCCAGGCTTTACTGAAGCTTTCTTT
>TRBD1|17|TRBJ1-3|NA|TRBV5-5
CASSLTGAMELGNTIYF
TGTGCCAGCAGCTTGACAGGGGCGATGGAGTTAGGAAACACCATATATTTT
>NA|14|TRBJ1-1|few|TRBV18
CASSPPSGNTEAFF
TGTGCCAGCTCACCACCGTCGGGGAACACTGAAGCTTTCTTT
>TRBD1|15|TRBJ1-5|NA|TRBV5-1
CASSLGQGSYQPQHF
TGCGCCAGCAGCTTAGGACAGGGGTCCTATCAGCCCCAGCATTTT
>NA|15|TRBJ1-1|once|TRBV19
CASSTRRAVWTEAFF
TGTGCCAGTAGTACGCGAAGGGCGGTTTGGACTGAAGCTTTCTTT
>TRBD1|16|TRBJ1-5|NA|TRBV4-1
CASSQVTRGPRQPQHF
TGCGCCAGCAGCCAAGTAACCAGGGGGCCGCGTCAGCCCCAGCATTTT
>TRBD2|18|TRBJ2-2|NA|TRBV4-2
CASSQVSGLAGSTGELFF
TGTGCCAGCAGCCAGGTTTCCGGACTAGCGGGGTCCACCGGGGAGCTGTTTTTT
>TRBD2|15|TRBJ2-1|NA|TRBV6-1
CASSESGLAGTEQFF
TGTGCCAGCAGTGAATCAGGACTAGCGGGAACTGAGCAGTTCTTC
>NA|16|TRBJ2-7|NA|TRBV5-6
CASSLAGGFFSYEQYF
TGTGCCAGCAGCTTGGCCGGAGGGTTCTTTTCCTACGAGCAGTACTTC
>NA|13|TRBJ1-5|NA|TRBV10-3
CAISRGSNQPQHF
TGTGCCATTTCTAGGGGGAGCAATCAGCCCCAGCATTTT
>TRBD2|18|TRBJ2-1|NA|TRBV7-6
CASSLGPATSGGTNEQFF
TGTGCCAGCAGCTTAGGGCCCGCGACTAGCGGGGGGACCAATGAGCAGTTCTTC
>NA|15|TRBJ2-3|once|TRBV30
CAWNLMSAGTDTQYF
TGTGCCTGGAACCTTATGAGCGCCGGCACAGATACGCAGTATTTT
>TRBD2|14|TRBJ2-7|NA|TRBV5-1
CASSRGGSSNEQYF
TGCGCCAGCAGCAGGGGCGGGAGTTCAAACGAGCAGTACTTC
>NA|15|TRBJ2-2|NA|TRBV19
CASSRAGSNTGELFF
TGTGCCAGTAGTAGGGCGGGGAGCAACACCGGGGAGCTGTTTTTT
>NA|16|TRBJ2-3|NA|TRBV15
CATSRGSKSGADTQYF
TGTGCCACCAGCAGAGGTTCTAAGAGTGGGGCAGATACGCAGTATTTT
>NA|15|TRBJ1-5|NA|TRBV7-2
CASSSDILSNQPQHF
TGTGCCAGCAGCTCGGACATTCTCAGCAATCAGCCCCAGCATTTT
>TRBD2|15|TRBJ2-5|NA|TRBV5-1
CASSPAGLEWETQYF
TGCGCCAGCAGCCCGGCCGGACTAGAATGGGAGACCCAGTACTTC
>NA|12|TRBJ1-2|NA|TRBV7-2
CASTLRGDGYTF
TGTGCCAGCACCCTTCGAGGGGATGGCTACACCTTC
>NA|14|TRBJ1-2|NA|TRBV30
CAWRDYQTKHGYTF
TGTGCCTGGAGGGACTACCAGACTAAGCATGGCTACACCTTC
>NA|14|TRBJ1-2|NA|TRBV6-5
CASSYSRQFYGYTF
TGTGCCAGCAGTTACTCGAGACAGTTCTATGGCTACACCTTC